This T cell receptor beta chain was found in a study of STAT5B mutations in CD4+ large granular lymphocyte leukemia. Study-level findings and limits: 8/27 top patient clones versus 2/35 control clones were TRBV06-family.

The table came from immunoSEQ multiplex PCR; TCRdb's copy has only in-frame clones and leaves some out. The data show over 35,000 clones, about 88% seen once. The ends were cut back, 0 bases at V and 1 base at J, with 10 bases in the middle. This CDR3 contains 16 residues. Germline V CDR1 and CDR2: LGHNT, FRNRAP. Points on this clone: As yet, its antigen is unknown.

Healthy controls were blood donor buffy coats. The TCR originated in a human donor in good health. The chain couples TRBV12-5 to TRBJ1-3; D not resolved. The sample was CD4+ T cells from blood buffy coats. CDR3 region: CASGLVPVGSGNTIYF. CDR3 nucleotides: TGTGCTAGTGGTTTGGTCCCAGTAGGGTCTGGAAACACCATATATTTT. The variable domain in full, completed from reference TRBV12-5 and TRBJ1-3, reads DARVTQTPRHKVTEMGQEVTMRCQPILGHNTVFWYRQTMMQGLELLAYFRNRAPLDDSGMPKDRFSAEMPDATLATLKIQPSEPRDSAVYFCASGLVPVGSGNTIYFGEGSWLTVV.